This T cell receptor (beta chain) was captured by sequencing in a study of response to subunit inactivated influenza vaccine. TCRdb called the RT-PCR reads again in MiXCR, with one record for every CDR3 protein. The repertoire holds under 200,000 distinct CDR3 sequences, about an eighth seen once, with 25% to 35% in the top ten. CDR1 and CDR2 (germline): SGDLS, YYNGEE. CDR3 length equals 14 residues. V was pared by 0 bases and J by 2 bases, with 9 bases between. At least ten counts were recorded for this clonotype. This sample also appeared in a second study, on T cells expressing NK-cell markers. That source notes: Production of TCR beta cDNA relied on 5'RACE template switching with UMIs. TCR beta repertoires came from sorted CD3+CD56+NKG2C+, CD3+CD56+NKG2C- and CD3+CD56-NKG2C+ T cells. Most of the eight sequenced donors tested HCMV-seropositive; one tested seronegative. NKG2C+ dominant clonotypes from 5 to 7 donors made up about 1.0-7.5% of CD8+ T cells.

Sequenced material: CD8+ T cells sorted from PBMCs, taken 11 to 12 days after vaccination. The chain couples TRBV9 to TRBJ2-7, with D possibly being TRBD2 (5 bases). This TCR derives from a man aged 50-60 years who received an inactivated influenza vaccine. CDR3 nucleotide sequence: TGTGCCAGCAGCGTAGAAGAGGGCACCTACGAGCAGTACTTC. Translating gives CASSVEEGTYEQYF.